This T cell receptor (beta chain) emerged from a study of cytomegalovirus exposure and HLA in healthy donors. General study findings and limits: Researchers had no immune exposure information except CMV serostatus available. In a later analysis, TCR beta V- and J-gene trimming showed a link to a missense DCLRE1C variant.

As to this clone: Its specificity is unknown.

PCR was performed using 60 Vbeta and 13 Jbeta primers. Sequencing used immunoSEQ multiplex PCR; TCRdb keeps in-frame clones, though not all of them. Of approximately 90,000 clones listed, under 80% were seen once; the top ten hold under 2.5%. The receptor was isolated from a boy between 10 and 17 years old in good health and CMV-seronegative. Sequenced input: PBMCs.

The CDR3 nucleotides are TGTGCCAGCAGCGCGGACACTCTGCCTGGAAACACCATATATTTT. This translates into CASSADTLPGNTIYF. J is TRBJ1-3 and V is TRBV9, with D perhaps TRBD1 (5 bases). The germline CDR1 and CDR2 sequences are SGDLS and YYNGEE. The CDR3 is 15 amino acids. Trimming took off 3 bases at V and 2 bases at J, with 12 bases between the two ends. Supplemented by reference TRBV9 and TRBJ1-3, the full variable domain reads DSGVTQTPKHLITATGQRVTLRCSPRSGDLSVYWYQQSLDQGLQFLIQYYNGEERAKGNILERFSAQQFPDLHSELNLSSLELGDSALYFCASSADTLPGNTIYFGEGSWLTVV.